What follows are 13 T cell receptor beta chains derived from one specimen sequenced in a study of OX40 agonist ivuxolimab in advanced cancers. Method: immunoSEQ multiplex PCR; TCRdb's copy keeps in-frame clones and lacks some. Among about 43,000 clones listed, just over 90% were seen once. Source: CD4+ or CD8+ T cells sorted from blood, taken in a trial of the OX40 agonist ivuxolimab. The receptor set was obtained from an adult with an advanced solid tumor such as melanoma, head and neck, liver or kidney cancer.

The chain uses TRBV29-1 and TRBJ2-7; D gene ambiguous. The germline V gene encodes CDR1 SQVTM and CDR2 ANQGSEA. This CDR3 comprises 13 residues. Trimming left V 4 bases short and J 1 base short, with 11 bases between. CDR3 residues: CSVGAEESYEQYF. The CDR3 DNA reads TGCAGCGTTGGGGCAGAAGAATCCTACGAGCAGTACTTC.

The rearrangement links TRBV6-4 to TRBJ2-3, with D maybe TRBD1 (5 bases). Trimming removed 3 bases from V and 4 bases from J, with 14 bases in between. Per the germline V gene, CDR1 is MRHNA and CDR2 is SNTAGT. The CDR3 has 15 amino acids. The CDR3 coding sequence is TGTGCCAGCAGTGAGTCCCAGGGTGGCGCAGATACGCAGTATTTT. This gives the protein CASSESQGGADTQYF.

This chain links TRBV5-1 with TRBJ1-1, with TRBD1 identical over 7 bases. This CDR3 is 14 amino acids long. Looked up from germline, CDR1 is SGHRS and CDR2 is YFSETQ. J lost 1 base, V lost 2 bases, and 2 bases had no gene match. The CDR3 sequence: CASSFRGRNTEAFF. The CDR3 DNA is TGCGCCAGCAGCTTTAGGGGGCGGAACACTGAAGCTTTCTTT.

The rearrangement uses TRBV2 and TRBJ2-3; a weak D match, TRBD2 (5 bases). This CDR3 spans 14 amino acids. Trimming removed 4 bases from V and 1 base from J, with 9 bases in between. CDR1 is SNHLY and CDR2 is FYNNEI in the germline V gene. The CDR3 DNA follows: TGTGCCAGCAGTGTAGGGCGGGGCACAGATACGCAGTATTTT. Translation: CASSVGRGTDTQYF.

This clone was seen a few times. The chain links TRBV28 to TRBJ1-3; unclear D gene. The V end lost 4 bases, the J end lost 2 bases, and 6 bases lay between the germline ends. This CDR3 is 13 amino acids long. Germline V gives CDR1 MDHEN, CDR2 SYDVKM. In DNA form, the CDR3 reads TGTGCCAGCAGTTACAGAGCTGGAAACACCATATATTTT. Translating it yields CASSYRAGNTIYF.

This clone was seen a single time. The V gene is TRBV4-1, the J gene TRBJ2-5; TRBD1 matches 7 bases. Looked up from germline, CDR1 is MGHRA and CDR2 is YSYEKL. The CDR3 spans 14 residues. The junction had 5 bases not matched to a gene; V was cut back by 4 bases and J by 3 bases. CDR3 coding DNA: TGCGCCAGCAGCCTACAAACAGGGGAAGAGACCCAGTACTTC. Its protein product is CASSLQTGEETQYF.

This chain joins TRBV5-6 and TRBJ2-7; the D gene is possibly TRBD1 (6 bases). Trimming removed 4 bases from V and 3 bases from J, with 11 bases in between. This CDR3 contains 13 residues. Germline-derived CDR1 and CDR2 are SGHDT and YYEEEE. The CDR3 region is CASSPGHLYEQYF. The DNA of the CDR3 is TGTGCCAGCAGCCCGGGACATCTCTACGAGCAGTACTTC.

This chain joins TRBV15 and TRBJ1-1; D is unclear. Looked up from germline, CDR1 is LNHNV and CDR2 is YYDKDF (reference sequence). Trimming cost V 1 base and J 3 bases, with 15 bases left between them. This CDR3 spans 16 amino acids. The CDR3 DNA is TGTGCCACCAGCAGAGTGGGGTCAGCCCTTCACACTGAAGCTTTCTTT. Amino acids: CATSRVGSALHTEAFF.

The chain uses TRBV7-9 and TRBJ2-7; unclear D gene. Germline values: CDR1 SEHNR, CDR2 FQNEAQ (reference sequence). V was clipped by 2 bases and J by 7 bases, with 12 bases between them. The CDR3 is 13 amino acids. The CDR3 sequence: CASSLIGLGEQYF. The CDR3 nucleotides read TGTGCCAGCAGCTTAATAGGGTTGGGGGAGCAGTACTTC. Using reference TRBV7-9 and TRBJ2-7 for the parts outside the CDR3, the full variable domain is DTGVSQNPRHKITKRGQNVTFRCDPISEHNRLYWYRQTLGQGPEFLTYFQNEAQLEKSRLLSDRFSAERPKGSFSTLEIQRTEQGDSAMYLCASSLIGLGEQYFGPGTRLTVT.

The genes are TRBV5-1 and TRBJ2-7; 9 bases are a match to TRBD1. The CDR3 is 14 residues long. The V gene's germline CDR1 is SGHRS and CDR2 YFSETQ. With V trimmed by 4 bases and J by 5 bases, 7 bases remained unmatched. DNA for the CDR3: TGCGCCAGCAGCGCTGGGACAGGGTTCGACGAGCAGTACTTC. It specifies CASSAGTGFDEQYF.

The gene calls are TRBV10-2 and TRBJ2-7; tentative D call: TRBD2 (6 bases). Germline CDR1 WSHSY, CDR2 SAAADI. The CDR3 is made up of 15 amino acids. V lost 6 bases and J lost 2, with 17 bases in between. CDR3 region: CASRMGTSRTYEQYF. In DNA, the CDR3 is TGCGCCAGCAGAATGGGGACTTCCAGAACCTACGAGCAGTACTTC.

The chain recombines TRBV28 with TRBJ1-6; no firm D call. V was trimmed by 2 bases and J by 2 bases, leaving 13 bases between them. CDR1 is MDHEN, CDR2 SYDVKM, per germline. The CDR3 is 17 amino acids. In nucleotides, the CDR3 is TGTGCCAGCAGTTTAGATCCGGGTTCAACCTATAATTCACCCCTCCACTTT. Residues: CASSLDPGSTYNSPLHF.

This chain joins TRBV2 and TRBJ2-3; 8 nucleotides line up with TRBD1. CDR1 is SNHLY, CDR2 FYNNEI, per germline. The V gene end was trimmed by 4 bases and the J gene end by 2 bases; junction bases not matched to a gene: 11. The length of the CDR3 is 17 residues. The CDR3 sequence is CASSGARAGGFTDTQYF. In nucleotides, the CDR3 is TGTGCCAGCAGTGGGGCCAGGGCAGGGGGCTTCACAGATACGCAGTATTTT. Combining the CDR3 with reference TRBV2 and TRBJ2-3 gives the whole variable domain EPEVTQTPSHQVTQMGQEVILRCVPISNHLYFYWYRQILGQKVEFLVSFYNNEISEKSEIFDDQFSVERPDGSNFTLKIRSTKLEDSAMYFCASSGARAGGFTDTQYFGPGTRLTVL.